This T cell receptor beta chain was identified during a study of blood T cell repertoires in COVID-19. The protocol was immunoSEQ multiplex PCR, while the TCRdb copy is restricted to in-frame clones and leaves out a portion. The sample has about 250,000 clones; roughly 85% are singletons. Trimming shortened V by 8 bases and J by 0 bases, and 5 bases separated the two germline ends. Germline V gene sequence: CDR1 MDHEN, CDR2 SYDVKM. The CDR3 length is 12 residues. This receptor was obtained from a man aged 18 to 29 with active or convalescent COVID-19. Material for sequencing was peripheral blood. The genes are TRBV28 and TRBJ1-5; no clear D. CDR3: CASPDSNQPQHF. CDR3 in DNA: TGTGCCAGCCCAGATAGCAATCAGCCCCAGCATTTT.